This entry concerns a single T cell receptor (beta chain). Its antigen remains unidentified. Trimming took 3 bases from V and 2 from J, leaving 15 bases between them. Per the germline V gene, CDR1 is SGHKS and CDR2 is YYEKEE (reference sequence). The CDR3 has 15 amino acids. This record belongs to a study of ipilimumab plus nivolumab after autologous stem cell transplantation. For the study at large: Both relapsed and primary refractory DLBCL were included.

Checkpoint therapy with ipilimumab 1 mg/kg began 14 to 28 days after transplant. Study observations and caveats: The authors say TCR, Treg and microbiome findings warrant further study.

Measured with immunoSEQ multiplex PCR; TCRdb has only the in-frame clones, and not every one. The sample consists of around 84,000 clones, over 80% of them appearing once. Sequences were derived from PBMCs, sampled in a trial of ipilimumab plus nivolumab as post-transplant consolidation. The sequence derives from a male donor with diffuse large B-cell lymphoma. The V call is TRBV5-5, the J call TRBJ2-7; TRBD1 is a possible D gene (5 bases). The CDR3 loop reads CASSSQPTEPYEQYF. CDR3 nucleotides: TGTGCCAGCAGCTCACAACCGACAGAGCCCTACGAGCAGTACTTC.